The rows below give T cell receptor beta chains drawn from one sample of a study of TIL therapy for anti-PD-1-resistant metastatic lung cancer. Assay: immunoSEQ multiplex PCR; the TCRdb copy retains only in-frame clones and omits some. The top ten clones hold approximately 2% of a sample with about 21,000 clones, 60% to 80% of them seen once. Material: blood, obtained at baseline. These receptors all come from a person aged 30 to 80 with non-small cell lung cancer. Both conserved end residues are part of each CDR3. D genes are given only for firm matches. Some rows mark clone size as missing; the rest say once, few, many or name a class of expanded clone.

d_call j_call clone_size v_call cdr3_aa cdr3_nt
NA TRBJ1-1 NA TRBV27 CASSYRAMNTEAFF TGTGCCAGCAGTTACAGGGCGATGAACACTGAAGCTTTCTTT
NA TRBJ2-6 once TRBV6-5 CASDSSGANVLTF TGTGCCAGCGACTCCTCCGGGGCCAACGTCCTGACTTTC
NA TRBJ1-3 NA TRBV7-3 CASSQSPGPGNTIYF TGTGCCAGCAGCCAAAGTCCAGGGCCAGGAAACACCATATATTTT
NA TRBJ1-2 NA TRBV2 CASSEGTAANYGYTF TGTGCCAGCAGTGAAGGGACGGCAGCTAACTATGGCTACACCTTC
NA TRBJ2-3 NA TRBV3-1/TRBV3-2 CASSPGFTDTQYF TGTGCCAGCAGCCCGGGATTCACAGATACGCAGTATTTT
NA TRBJ2-3 once TRBV18 CASSPSLTDTQYF TGTGCCAGCTCACCAAGTCTTACAGATACGCAGTATTTT
NA TRBJ2-1 NA TRBV11-1 CASSLASPWDDNEQFF TGTGCCAGCAGCTTAGCGAGCCCATGGGATGACAATGAGCAGTTCTTC
NA TRBJ1-2 few TRBV28 CASSLTTANYGYTF TGTGCCAGCAGTTTAACGACAGCCAACTATGGCTACACCTTC
NA TRBJ2-3 few TRBV9 CASSVDPGVGTDTQYF TGTGCCAGCAGCGTAGACCCAGGGGTGGGCACAGATACGCAGTATTTT
TRBD2 TRBJ2-7 NA TRBV4-1 CASSQTSGSSYEQYF TGCGCCAGCAGCCAGACTAGCGGGAGCTCCTACGAGCAGTACTTC
TRBD2 TRBJ2-3 NA TRBV30 CAWSKVAGSSTDTQYF TGTGCCTGGAGCAAAGTAGCGGGGTCTAGCACAGATACGCAGTATTTT
NA TRBJ2-5 few TRBV9 CASSFGTRETQYF TGTGCCAGCAGCTTTGGGACACGAGAGACCCAGTACTTC
TRBD1 TRBJ1-2 NA TRBV19 CASSPRQGRSGYTF TGTGCCAGTAGTCCCCGACAGGGGAGGAGTGGCTACACCTTC
NA TRBJ1-3 NA TRBV19 CASLTATGNTIYF TGTGCCAGCTTGACAGCCACTGGAAACACCATATATTTT
TRBD2 TRBJ2-3 NA TRBV9 CASSVWANREGTDTQYF TGTGCCAGCAGCGTATGGGCTAACCGGGAGGGAACAGATACGCAGTATTTT
TRBD1 TRBJ2-3 NA TRBV2 CASSEAGQGSFTDTQYF TGTGCCAGCAGTGAAGCGGGACAGGGATCGTTCACAGATACGCAGTATTTT
NA TRBJ1-2 few TRBV9 CASSGPQGRVGYTF TGTGCCAGCAGCGGGCCTCAGGGGAGAGTCGGCTACACCTTC
NA TRBJ1-2 NA TRBV4-2 CASSRTEDYGYTF TGTGCCAGCAGCCGGACAGAAGACTATGGCTACACCTTC
NA TRBJ2-7 NA TRBV19 CASSIRAGVPSEQYF TGTGCCAGTAGTATCCGGGCTGGAGTACCCAGCGAGCAGTACTTC
TRBD2 TRBJ2-5 NA TRBV3-1/TRBV3-2 CASSRGRGTHQETQYF TGTGCCAGCAGCCGCGGGAGAGGGACCCACCAAGAGACCCAGTACTTC
TRBD2 TRBJ2-5 NA TRBV18 CASSAGGSGKETQYF TGTGCCAGCTCAGCTGGCGGGAGTGGAAAAGAGACCCAGTACTTC
NA TRBJ1-1 few TRBV5-1 CASSLGSQNTEAFF TGCGCCAGCAGCCTGGGGTCACAAAACACTGAAGCTTTCTTT
NA TRBJ2-7 NA TRBV3-1/TRBV3-2 CASSLPGLTYEQYF TGTGCCAGCAGCCTACCGGGACTTACCTATGAGCAGTACTTC
NA TRBJ1-4 NA TRBV5-4 CASSLDRVDEKLFF TGTGCCAGCAGCTTGGACAGGGTAGATGAAAAACTGTTTTTT
NA TRBJ2-3 once TRBV5-6 CASSLGTANTQYF TGTGCCAGCAGCCTGGGGACTGCCAATACGCAGTATTTT
NA TRBJ1-3 NA TRBV7-2 CASRGGGSGNTIYF TGTGCCAGCAGGGGAGGGGGGAGTGGAAACACCATATATTTT
TRBD1 TRBJ2-2 NA TRBV3-1/TRBV3-2 CASTGYTGATNTGELFF TGTGCCAGCACCGGATACACAGGGGCTACGAACACCGGGGAGCTGTTTTTT
TRBD2 TRBJ2-5 NA TRBV6-1 CASSEQVAGEETQYF TGTGCCAGCAGTGAACAAGTCGCGGGGGAAGAGACCCAGTACTTC
NA TRBJ2-3 NA TRBV4-3 CASSQDPLLGFPTDTQYF TGCGCCAGCAGCCAAGATCCCCTTCTAGGATTCCCCACAGATACGCAGTATTTT
NA TRBJ2-3 NA TRBV29-1 CSVPGGRGGTDTQYF TGCAGCGTTCCCGGCGGAAGAGGGGGGACAGATACGCAGTATTTT
TRBD1 TRBJ2-1 NA TRBV27 CATSLQGKNEQFF TGTGCCACCAGCCTACAGGGGAAAAATGAGCAGTTCTTC
TRBD2 TRBJ2-2 NA TRBV5-6 CASSRWGLAGENTGELFF TGTGCCAGCTCACGCTGGGGACTAGCGGGGGAAAACACCGGGGAGCTGTTTTTT
TRBD1 TRBJ2-1 NA TRBV12-3/TRBV12-4 CATSGTGWNEQFF TGTGCCACTTCGGGGACAGGGTGGAATGAGCAGTTCTTC
NA TRBJ1-1 few TRBV5-6 CASSQRVPLGAFF TGTGCCAGCAGCCAAAGGGTACCACTAGGAGCTTTCTTT
NA TRBJ1-2 NA TRBV5-4 CASSSSQDDYGYTF TGTGCCAGCAGCTCCTCCCAGGATGACTATGGCTACACCTTC
NA TRBJ1-5 NA TRBV19 CASSRTGSYSNQPQHF TGTGCCAGTAGTCGAACAGGGTCCTATAGCAATCAGCCCCAGCATTTT
NA TRBJ2-1 NA TRBV7-3 CASSPSSYNEQFF TGTGCCAGCAGCCCGAGCTCCTACAATGAGCAGTTCTTC
NA TRBJ2-3 NA TRBV4-1 CASSQGRLLTALIRRTDTQYF TGCGCCAGCAGCCAAGGTCGACTGTTGACGGCTTTGATTAGGCGCACAGATACGCAGTATTTT
NA TRBJ1-6 NA TRBV10-3 CAISDRGANSPLHF TGTGCCATCAGTGATCGGGGAGCAAATTCACCCCTCCACTTT
TRBD1 TRBJ2-7 NA TRBV25-1 CASRGQSRYEQYF TGTGCCAGCAGGGGACAGTCCAGGTACGAGCAGTACTTC
NA TRBJ2-3 NA TRBV6-6 CASSSSGTDTQYF TGTGCCAGCAGTTCTAGCGGCACAGATACGCAGTATTTT
TRBD2 TRBJ2-2 NA TRBV7-9 CASSPTSGARTGELFF TGTGCCAGCAGCCCGACTAGCGGGGCACGGACCGGGGAGCTGTTTTTT
NA TRBJ2-5 NA TRBV27 CASSSSGGRRETQYF TGTGCCAGCAGTTCCAGTGGCGGCAGGAGGGAGACCCAGTACTTC
NA TRBJ1-1 NA TRBV18 CASSPPLQGPNTEAFF TGTGCCAGCTCACCACCTTTACAGGGCCCGAACACTGAAGCTTTCTTT
TRBD2 TRBJ2-7 once TRBV6-5 CASSYGGTGGNEQYF TGTGCCAGCAGTTACGGCGGGACGGGGGGGAACGAGCAGTACTTC
NA TRBJ1-3 NA TRBV5-4 CASSRDFSGNTIYF TGTGCCAGCAGCCGGGACTTCTCTGGAAACACCATATATTTT
NA TRBJ1-2 NA TRBV27 CASKGDPNYGYTF TGTGCCAGCAAAGGCGATCCTAACTATGGCTACACCTTC
NA TRBJ1-5 few TRBV2 CASRGRAGQPQHF TGTGCCAGCAGGGGCAGGGCGGGGCAGCCCCAGCATTTT
NA TRBJ1-6 NA TRBV2 CASREPGSSYNSPLHF TGTGCCAGCAGGGAACCGGGGAGCTCCTATAATTCACCCCTCCACTTT
NA TRBJ2-1 NA TRBV24-1 CATSDGLGNEQFF TGTGCCACCAGTGACGGCCTTGGCAATGAGCAGTTCTTC
TRBD2 TRBJ2-7 NA TRBV3-1/TRBV3-2 CASSLGLATKYYEQYF TGTGCCAGCAGCCTCGGACTAGCAACGAAGTATTACGAGCAGTACTTC
NA TRBJ2-1 NA TRBV21-1 CASSKVRTTDNEQFF TGTGCCAGCAGCAAAGTCCGGACTACAGACAATGAGCAGTTCTTC
TRBD1 TRBJ1-5 NA TRBV6-7 CASSAWTGPILYSNQPQHF TGTGCCAGCAGTGCTTGGACAGGGCCTATCCTCTATAGCAATCAGCCCCAGCATTTT
TRBD1 TRBJ1-1 NA TRBV28 CASSLGGQGDTEAFF TGTGCCAGCAGCCTGGGGGGACAGGGGGACACTGAAGCTTTCTTT